This paragraph reports one T cell receptor (beta chain). What it binds is unknown. The CDR3 length is 15 residues. Germline V CDR1 and CDR2: LGHDT, YNNKEL (reference sequence). Trimming pared 2 bases from V and 1 base from J, leaving 8 bases between. This sample was taken from a study of identical twins. Findings of the study overall: Modeled out-of-frame TCR alpha sharing in monozygotic twins fell below observed levels. The study found excess low generation probability among twin-shared out-of-frame alpha sequences. Carriage of fewer insertions was seen in abundant cord blood beta clonotypes, whereas memory repertoires showed none.

Each cDNA held unique molecular identifiers, and template switching gave it a universal primer site. Via MiXCR, TCRdb re-called the 5' RACE reads, giving one row per CDR3 protein. The sample has a few hundred thousand distinct CDR3 sequences; about 9% are singletons. Sequences were obtained from naive T cells sorted from blood. The origin of this receptor is a woman aged 50 to 60 in good health. The rearrangement uses TRBV3-1 and TRBJ2-2; possibly TRBD1 for D (6 bases). CDR3 bases: TGTGCCAGCAGCCAACTGGGACAGAACACCGGGGAGCTGTTTTTT. Its protein product is CASSQLGQNTGELFF.